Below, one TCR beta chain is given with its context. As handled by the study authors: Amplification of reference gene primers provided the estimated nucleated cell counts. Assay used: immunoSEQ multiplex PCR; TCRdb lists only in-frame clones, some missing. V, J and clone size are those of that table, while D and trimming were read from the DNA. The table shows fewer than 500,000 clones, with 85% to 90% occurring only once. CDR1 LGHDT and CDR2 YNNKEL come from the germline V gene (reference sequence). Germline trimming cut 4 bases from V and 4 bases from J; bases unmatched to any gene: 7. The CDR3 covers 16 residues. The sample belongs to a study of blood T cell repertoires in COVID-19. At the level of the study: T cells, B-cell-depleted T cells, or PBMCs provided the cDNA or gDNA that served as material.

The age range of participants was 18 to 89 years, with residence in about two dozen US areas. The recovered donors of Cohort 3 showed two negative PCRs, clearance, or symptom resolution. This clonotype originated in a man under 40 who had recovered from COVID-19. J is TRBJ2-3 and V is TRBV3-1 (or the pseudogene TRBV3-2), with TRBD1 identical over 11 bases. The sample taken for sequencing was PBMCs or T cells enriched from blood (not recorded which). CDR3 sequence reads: CASSLGQGALADTQYF. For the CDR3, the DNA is TGTGCCAGCAGCCTCGGACAGGGGGCGCTTGCAGATACGCAGTATTTT.